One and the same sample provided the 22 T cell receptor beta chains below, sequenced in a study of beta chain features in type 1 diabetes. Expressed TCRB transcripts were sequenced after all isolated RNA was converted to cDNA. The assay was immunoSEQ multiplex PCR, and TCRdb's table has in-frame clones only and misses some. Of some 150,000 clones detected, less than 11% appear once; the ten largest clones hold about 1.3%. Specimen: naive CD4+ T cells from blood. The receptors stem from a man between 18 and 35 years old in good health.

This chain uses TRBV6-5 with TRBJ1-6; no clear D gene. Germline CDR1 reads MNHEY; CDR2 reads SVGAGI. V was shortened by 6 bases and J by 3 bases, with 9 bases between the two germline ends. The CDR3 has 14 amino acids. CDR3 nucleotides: TGTGCCAGCAGCCAGTCTCGCTATAATTCACCCCTCCACTTT. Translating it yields CASSQSRYNSPLHF.

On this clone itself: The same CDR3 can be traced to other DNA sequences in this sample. As DNA, the CDR3 is TGTGCCAGCAGCGGCCGACTGCAAGAGACCCAGTACTTC. Its translation is CASSGRLQETQYF. V usage is TRBV7-7 and J usage is TRBJ2-5; D unresolved. CDR3 length equals 13 residues. In germline, CDR1 is SSHAT, CDR2 FNYEAQ (reference sequence). Trimming removed 5 bases at V and 2 bases at J, with 9 bases between.

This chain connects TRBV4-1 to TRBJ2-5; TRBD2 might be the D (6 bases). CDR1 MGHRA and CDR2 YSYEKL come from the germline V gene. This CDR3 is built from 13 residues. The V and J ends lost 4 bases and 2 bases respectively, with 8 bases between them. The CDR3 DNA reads TGCGCCAGCAGCCTCGGACTACAAGAGACCCAGTACTTC. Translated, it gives CASSLGLQETQYF.

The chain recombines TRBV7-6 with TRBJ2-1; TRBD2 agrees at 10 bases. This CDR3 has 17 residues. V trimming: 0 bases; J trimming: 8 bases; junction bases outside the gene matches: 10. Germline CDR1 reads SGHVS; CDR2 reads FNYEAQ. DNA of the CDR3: TGTGCCAGCAGCTTAGCGTCGGGAGCGGGGGGGCGGTATGAGCAGTTCTTC. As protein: CASSLASGAGGRYEQFF.

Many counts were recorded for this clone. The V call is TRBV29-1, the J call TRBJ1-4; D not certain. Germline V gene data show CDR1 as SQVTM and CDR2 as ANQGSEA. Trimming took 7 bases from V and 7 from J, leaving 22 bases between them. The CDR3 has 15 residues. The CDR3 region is CSASTPRSRGEKLFF. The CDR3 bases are TGCAGCGCATCAACCCCACGCAGTCGCGGTGAAAAACTGTTTTTT. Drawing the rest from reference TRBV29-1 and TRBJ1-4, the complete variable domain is SAVISQKPSRDICQRGTSLTIQCQVDSQVTMMFWYRQQPGQSLTLIATANQGSEATYESGFVIDKFPISRPNLTFSTLTVSNMSPEDSSIYLCSASTPRSRGEKLFFGSGTQLSVL.

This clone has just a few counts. The CDR3 DNA is TGTGCCAGCAGTCGCAGGACAAAAGAGACCCAGTACTTC. Amino acids: CASSRRTKETQYF. The J gene is TRBJ2-5, the V gene TRBV27; tentative D call: TRBD1 (5 bases). This CDR3 spans 13 amino acids. V was cut by 5 bases and J by 3 bases, with 10 bases left in between. Germline-derived CDR1 and CDR2 are MNHEY and SMNVEV (reference sequence).

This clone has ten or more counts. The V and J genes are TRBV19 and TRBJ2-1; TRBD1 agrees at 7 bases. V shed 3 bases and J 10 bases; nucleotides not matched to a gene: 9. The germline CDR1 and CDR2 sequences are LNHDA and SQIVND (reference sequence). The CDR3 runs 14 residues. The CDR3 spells CASSMGTATWEQFF. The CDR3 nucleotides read TGTGCCAGTAGTATGGGGACAGCCACTTGGGAGCAGTTCTTC. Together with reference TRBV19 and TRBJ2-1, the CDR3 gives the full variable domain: DGGITQSPKYLFRKEGQNVTLSCEQNLNHDAMYWYRQDPGQGLRLIYYSQIVNDFQKGDIAEGYSVSREKKESFPLTVTSAQKNPTAFYLCASSMGTATWEQFFGPGTRLTVL.

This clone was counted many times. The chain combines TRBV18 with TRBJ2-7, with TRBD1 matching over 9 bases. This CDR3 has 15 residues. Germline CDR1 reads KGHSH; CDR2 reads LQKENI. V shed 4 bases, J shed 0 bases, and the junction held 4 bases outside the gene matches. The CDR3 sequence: CASSRGTGTSYEQYF. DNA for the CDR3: TGTGCCAGCTCACGGGGGACAGGGACCTCCTACGAGCAGTACTTC.

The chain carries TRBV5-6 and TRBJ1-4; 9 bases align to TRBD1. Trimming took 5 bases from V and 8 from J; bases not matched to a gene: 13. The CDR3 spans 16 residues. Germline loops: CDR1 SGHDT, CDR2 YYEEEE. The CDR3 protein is CASSSIPGQGGEKLFF. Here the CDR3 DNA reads TGTGCCAGCAGTTCAATCCCGGGACAGGGAGGGGAAAAACTGTTTTTT.

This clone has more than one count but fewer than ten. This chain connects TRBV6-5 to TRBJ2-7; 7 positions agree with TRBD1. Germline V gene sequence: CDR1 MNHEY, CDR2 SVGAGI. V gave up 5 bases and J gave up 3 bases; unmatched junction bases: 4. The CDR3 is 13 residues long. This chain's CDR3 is CASSRDSGYEQYF. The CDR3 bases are TGTGCCAGCAGTAGGGACAGTGGCTACGAGCAGTACTTC.

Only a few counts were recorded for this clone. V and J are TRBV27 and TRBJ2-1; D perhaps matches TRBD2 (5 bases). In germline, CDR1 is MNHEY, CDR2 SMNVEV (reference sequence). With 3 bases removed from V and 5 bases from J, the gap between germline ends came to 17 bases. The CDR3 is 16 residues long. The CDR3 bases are TGTGCCAGCAGTTTTTCGAACGGGGATCGGCACAATGAGCAGTTCTTC. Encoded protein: CASSFSNGDRHNEQFF.

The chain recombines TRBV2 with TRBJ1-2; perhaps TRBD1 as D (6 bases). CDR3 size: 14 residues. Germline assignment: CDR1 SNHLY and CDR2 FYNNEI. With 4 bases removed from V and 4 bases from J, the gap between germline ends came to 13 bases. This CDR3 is CASSGGGGTYGYTF. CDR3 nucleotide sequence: TGTGCCAGCAGTGGGGGAGGGGGGACCTATGGCTACACCTTC.

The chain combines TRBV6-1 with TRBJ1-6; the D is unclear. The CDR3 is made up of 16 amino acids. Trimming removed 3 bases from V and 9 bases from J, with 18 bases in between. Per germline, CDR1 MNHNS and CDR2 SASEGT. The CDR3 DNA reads TGTGCCAGCAGTGATCCTACCCGGGGTGCTGGTTCACCCCTCCACTTT. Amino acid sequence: CASSDPTRGAGSPLHF.

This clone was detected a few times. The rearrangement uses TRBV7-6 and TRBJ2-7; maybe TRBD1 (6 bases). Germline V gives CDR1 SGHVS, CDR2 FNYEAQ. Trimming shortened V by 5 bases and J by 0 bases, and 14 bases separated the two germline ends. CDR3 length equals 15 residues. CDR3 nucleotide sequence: TGTGCCAGCAGCGACGTGTTGGGGGCCTCCTACGAGCAGTACTTC. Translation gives CASSDVLGASYEQYF.

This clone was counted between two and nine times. This CDR3 reads CASSYEQGARGTEAFF. CDR3 in DNA: TGTGCCAGCAGCTACGAACAGGGGGCGCGGGGCACTGAAGCTTTCTTT. The chain recombines TRBV6-5 with TRBJ1-1; 9 positions match TRBD1. The CDR3 spans 16 residues. With V trimmed by 6 bases and J by 4 bases, 12 bases remained unmatched. Germline V gene data show CDR1 as MNHEY and CDR2 as SVGAGI.

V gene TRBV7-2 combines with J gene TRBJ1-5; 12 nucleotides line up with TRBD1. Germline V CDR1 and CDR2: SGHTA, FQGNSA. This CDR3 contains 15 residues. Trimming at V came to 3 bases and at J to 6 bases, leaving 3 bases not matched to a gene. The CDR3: CASSLGQGAGQPQHF. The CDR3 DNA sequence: TGTGCCAGCAGCTTGGGACAGGGGGCCGGTCAGCCCCAGCATTTT.

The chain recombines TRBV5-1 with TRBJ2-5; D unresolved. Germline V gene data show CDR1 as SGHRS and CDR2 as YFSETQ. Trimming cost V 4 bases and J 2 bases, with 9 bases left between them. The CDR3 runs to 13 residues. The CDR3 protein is CASSAGPQETQYF. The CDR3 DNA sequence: TGCGCCAGCAGCGCCGGTCCTCAAGAGACCCAGTACTTC. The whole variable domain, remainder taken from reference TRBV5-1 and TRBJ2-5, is KAGVTQTPRYLIKTRGQQVTLSCSPISGHRSVSWYQQTPGQGLQFLFEYFSETQRNKGNFPGRFSGRQFSNSRSEMNVSTLELGDSALYLCASSAGPQETQYFGPGTRLLVL.

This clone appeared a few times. CDR3 DNA: TGTGCCAGCAGCGGAAGACTAGCGGGGGGGCGGAGCACAGATACGCAGTATTTT. Protein product: CASSGRLAGGRSTDTQYF. The genes are TRBV11-2 and TRBJ2-3; 14 nucleotides agree with TRBD2. The germline V gene has CDR1 SGHAT and CDR2 FQNNGV. This CDR3 has 18 residues. Germline trimming cut 5 bases from V and 0 bases from J; bases unmatched to any gene: 7.

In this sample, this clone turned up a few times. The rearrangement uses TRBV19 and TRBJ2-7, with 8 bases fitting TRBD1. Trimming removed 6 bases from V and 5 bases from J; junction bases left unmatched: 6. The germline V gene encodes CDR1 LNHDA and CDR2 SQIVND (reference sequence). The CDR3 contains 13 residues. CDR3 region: CASSARTGNEQYF. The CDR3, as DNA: TGTGCCAGTAGCGCAAGGACAGGGAACGAGCAGTACTTC.

The CDR3 protein is CASSLGLADRADTQYF. CDR3 coding DNA: TGCGCCAGCAGCCTGGGACTAGCGGATAGGGCAGATACGCAGTATTTT. V usage is TRBV5-1 and J usage is TRBJ2-3, with TRBD2 identical over 11 bases. The V segment lost 4 bases and the J segment 4 bases; nucleotides outside the gene matches: 8. This CDR3 has 16 residues. Germline values: CDR1 SGHRS, CDR2 YFSETQ.

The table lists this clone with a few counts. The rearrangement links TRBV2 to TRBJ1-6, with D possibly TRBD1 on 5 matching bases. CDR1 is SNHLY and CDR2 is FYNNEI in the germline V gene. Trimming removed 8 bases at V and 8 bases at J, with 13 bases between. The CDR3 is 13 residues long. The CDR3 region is CASGRAEDSPLHF. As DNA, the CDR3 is TGTGCCAGCGGCAGGGCGGAAGATTCACCCCTCCACTTT.

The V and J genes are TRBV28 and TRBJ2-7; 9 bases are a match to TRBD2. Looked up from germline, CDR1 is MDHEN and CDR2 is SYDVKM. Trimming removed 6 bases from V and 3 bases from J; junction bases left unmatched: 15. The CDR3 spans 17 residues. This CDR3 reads CASRAGGHTPDFYEQYF. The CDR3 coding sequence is TGTGCCAGCAGAGCGGGGGGCCACACTCCAGACTTCTACGAGCAGTACTTC. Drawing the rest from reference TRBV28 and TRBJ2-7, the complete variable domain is DVKVTQSSRYLVKRTGEKVFLECVQDMDHENMFWYRQDPGLGLRLIYFSYDVKMKEKGDIPEGYSVSREKKERFSLILESASTNQTSMYLCASRAGGHTPDFYEQYFGPGTRLTVT.